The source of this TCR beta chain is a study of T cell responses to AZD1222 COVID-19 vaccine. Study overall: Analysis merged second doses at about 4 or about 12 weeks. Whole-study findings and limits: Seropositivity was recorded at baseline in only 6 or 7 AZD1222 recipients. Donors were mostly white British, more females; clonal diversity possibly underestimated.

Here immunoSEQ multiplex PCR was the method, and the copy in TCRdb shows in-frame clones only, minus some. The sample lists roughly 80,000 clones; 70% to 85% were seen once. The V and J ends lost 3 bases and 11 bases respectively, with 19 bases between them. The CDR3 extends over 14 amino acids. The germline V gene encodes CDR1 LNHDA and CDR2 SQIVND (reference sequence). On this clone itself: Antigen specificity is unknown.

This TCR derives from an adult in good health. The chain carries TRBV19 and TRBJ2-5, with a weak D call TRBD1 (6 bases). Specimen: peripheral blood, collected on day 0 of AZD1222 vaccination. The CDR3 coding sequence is TGTGCCAGTAGTATTAGGGGGTTCTGGAGCGGTCAGTACTTC. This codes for CASSIRGFWSGQYF.